The T cell receptor (beta chain) under discussion was sequenced for a study of technical replicates of blood from a handful of donors. The CDR3 spans 14 residues. CDR1 SGHNT and CDR2 YYREEE come from the germline V gene (reference sequence). V was trimmed by 1 base and J by 1 base, leaving 9 bases between them. Measured with immunoSEQ multiplex PCR; TCRdb has only the in-frame clones, and not every one. Among more than 65,000 clones, about 90% were seen once, and the ten largest hold roughly 4.8%. The sequence derives from a human donor in good health. Some clones in this sample may be carry-over from other donors' samples. The gene calls are TRBV5-4 and TRBJ2-7; D may be TRBD2 (5 bases). The sequencing input was PBMCs. CDR3 nucleotide sequence: TGTGCCAGCAGCTTGTATGGGAGTTCCTACGAGCAGTACTTC. It codes for CASSLYGSSYEQYF.